The 9 T cell receptor beta chains given below trace back to one sample, sequenced in a study of T cells after yellow fever vaccination. TCRdb reprocessed the 5' RACE reads via MiXCR and lists one record per CDR3 protein. The sample lists 100,000 to 150,000 distinct CDR3 sequences; nearly 7.5% were seen once. This material consisted of CD4+ T cells sorted from PBMCs, taken roughly 10 days after the first yellow fever vaccination. The source is a young man who received the YFV17D yellow fever vaccine.

This clonotype was seen at least ten times. The chain combines TRBV7-9 with TRBJ2-1; D is tentatively TRBD1 or TRBD2 (7 bases each). Germline CDR1 is SEHNR and CDR2 is FQNEAQ (reference sequence). V shed 5 bases and J shed 6 bases, with 17 bases lying between them. This CDR3 spans 15 amino acids. The CDR3 loop is CASSQGTAGSNEQFF. The DNA of the CDR3 is TGTGCCAGCAGCCAGGGGACAGCGGGGAGCAATGAGCAGTTCTTC.

This clonotype has at least ten counts. The rearrangement links TRBV5-1 to TRBJ2-5, with TRBD1 as a possible D gene (8 bases). Germline lookup yields CDR1 SGHRS and CDR2 YFSETQ. The CDR3 has 14 residues. Trimming shortened V by 4 bases and J by 1 base, and 11 bases separated the two germline ends. The CDR3 is CASSTGGVQETQYF. The CDR3 nucleotides read TGCGCCAGCAGCACAGGGGGGGTCCAAGAGACCCAGTACTTC. The variable domain in full, completed from reference TRBV5-1 and TRBJ2-5, reads KAGVTQTPRYLIKTRGQQVTLSCSPISGHRSVSWYQQTPGQGLQFLFEYFSETQRNKGNFPGRFSGRQFSNSRSEMNVSTLELGDSALYLCASSTGGVQETQYFGPGTRLLVL.

V usage is TRBV6-2 or TRBV6-3 and J usage is TRBJ1-3; D ambiguous. Germline CDR1 is MNHEY and CDR2 is SVGEGT. The CDR3 totals 16 residues. The V and J ends lost 2 bases and 0 bases respectively, with 11 bases between them. The CDR3 DNA sequence: TGTGCCAGCAGTTACGGTCATCGGAGCTCTGGAAACACCATATATTTT. Its protein product is CASSYGHRSSGNTIYF.

At least ten counts were recorded for this clonotype. The junction does not match germline at one end; this may be a read error. The J gene is TRBJ2-5, the V gene TRBV7-7; 7 bases are shared with TRBD1. CDR1 is SSHAT and CDR2 is FNYEAQ in the germline V gene (reference sequence). The CDR3 is 14 amino acids. CDR3 DNA: TGTGCTAGCAGCCTGACAGGGCCGGTAGAGACCCAGTACTTC. It yields the protein CASSLTGPVETQYF.

Of note for this clonotype: This may arise from a read error, as a much more abundant clone is one base away. The CDR3: CTSNRVDTEAFF. Here the CDR3 DNA reads TGTACCAGCAACCGCGTCGACACTGAAGCTTTCTTT. The chain employs TRBV9 and TRBJ1-1; D unclear. Germline V gives CDR1 SGDLS, CDR2 YYNGEE. This CDR3 spans 12 amino acids.

This clonotype was counted ten times or more. V usage is TRBV12-3 or TRBV12-4 and J usage is TRBJ2-1; D gene uncertain. Trimming stripped 5 bases from V and 7 bases from J, with 18 bases between. The CDR3 extends over 15 amino acids. The CDR3 coding sequence is TGTGCCAGCAGTAGGGCCCTGGCCCTTGTTAATGAGCAGTTCTTC. It yields the protein CASSRALALVNEQFF.

In the case of this clonotype: Possible read error: a much larger clone is one base away. This rearrangement joins TRBV10-3 to TRBJ2-2; weak D call: TRBD1 (6 bases). CDR1 is ENHRY, CDR2 SYGVKD, per germline. The CDR3 spans 13 residues. The CDR3 nucleotides are TGTGCCATCAGTGCAGGGGTCCCCGGGGTGCTGTTTTTT. As protein: CAISAGVPGVLFF.

This chain joins TRBV5-1 and TRBJ2-6, with D tentatively TRBD1 (6 bases). There are 15 residues in the CDR3. V lost 6 bases to trimming and J lost 1 base, with 11 bases between them. Germline values: CDR1 SGHRS, CDR2 YFSETQ. The CDR3 reads CASTSGVSGANVLTF. The CDR3 DNA follows: TGCGCCAGCACCTCAGGGGTTTCTGGGGCCAACGTCCTGACTTTC.

This clonotype was picked up many times. V and J are TRBV27 and TRBJ2-3, with 8 bases matching TRBD2. The CDR3 runs 17 residues. Germline V gene data show CDR1 as MNHEY and CDR2 as SMNVEV (reference sequence). Trimming at V came to 1 base and at J to 4 bases, leaving 10 bases not matched to a gene. The CDR3 sequence is CASSLFFAGGESDTQYF. The CDR3 DNA follows: TGTGCCAGCAGTTTATTTTTTGCGGGGGGCGAGTCAGATACGCAGTATTTT.